The clone carrying this TCR beta chain showed up many times. The target antigen is unknown. This specimen belongs to a study of beta chain features in type 1 diabetes. Study-wide results and caveats: Diminished insertions and augmented deletions at VDJ junctions characterized type 1 diabetes patients. Researchers report that Type 1 diabetes patients had moderately but significantly shorter TCRB CDR3s across all four CD4+ subsets.

The investigators reverse transcribed all of the isolated RNA, so they sequenced expressed TCRB transcripts. The assay was immunoSEQ multiplex PCR, and TCRdb's table has in-frame clones only and misses some. The data contain a few hundred thousand clones, 9.5% to 10% of them singletons. The CDR3 runs to 14 residues. Germline lookup yields CDR1 SGHDT and CDR2 YYEEEE. V trimming: 4 bases; J trimming: 0 bases; junction bases outside the gene matches: 3. This chain links TRBV5-6 with TRBJ2-7, with TRBD1 matching over 8 bases. The sequence came from a man aged 25 to 40 with type 1 diabetes. The sequenced sample was central memory CD4+ T cells from blood. This CDR3 reads CASSVDRGSYEQYF. CDR3 nucleotide sequence: TGTGCCAGCAGCGTAGACAGGGGCTCCTACGAGCAGTACTTC.